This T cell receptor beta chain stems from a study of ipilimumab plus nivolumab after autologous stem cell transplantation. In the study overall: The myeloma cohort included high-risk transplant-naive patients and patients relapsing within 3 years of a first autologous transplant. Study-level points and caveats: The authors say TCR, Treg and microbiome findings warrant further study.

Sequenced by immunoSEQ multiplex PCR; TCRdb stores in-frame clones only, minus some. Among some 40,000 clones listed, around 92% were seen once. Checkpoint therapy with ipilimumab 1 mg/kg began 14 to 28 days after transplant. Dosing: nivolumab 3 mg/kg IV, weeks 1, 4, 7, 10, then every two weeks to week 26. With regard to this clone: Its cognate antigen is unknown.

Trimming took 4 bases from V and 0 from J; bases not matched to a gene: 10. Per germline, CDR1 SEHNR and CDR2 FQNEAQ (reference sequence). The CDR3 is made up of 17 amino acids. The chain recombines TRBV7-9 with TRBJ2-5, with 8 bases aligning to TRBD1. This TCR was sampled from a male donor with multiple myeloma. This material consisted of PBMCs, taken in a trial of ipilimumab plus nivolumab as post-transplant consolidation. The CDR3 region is CASSSFSGGQDQETQYF. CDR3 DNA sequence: TGTGCCAGCAGCTCTTTTTCCGGGGGACAGGACCAAGAGACCCAGTACTTC.